A selection of T cell receptor beta chains follows, all from one sample in a study of blood T cell repertoires in COVID-19. Some clones are missing from TCRdb's copy, which holds only in-frame ones; the method was immunoSEQ multiplex PCR. The sample carries some 60,000 clones, approximately 90% recorded once. Sequenced material: peripheral blood. The receptors shown here come from a man aged 35 to 55 with acute or convalescent COVID-19. The CDR3 runs from the conserved cysteine through the conserved F or W. D genes are given only for firm matches. Size values are once, few and many counts, or a class for expanded clones, and some rows have none.

v_gene: TRBV9
d_gene: .
abundance: .
j_gene: TRBJ1-6
CDR3nt: TGTGCCAGCAGCGTAGACAGGGTGAATTCACCCCTCCACTTT
CDR3aa: CASSVDRVNSPLHF

v_gene: TRBV14
d_gene: .
abundance: .
j_gene: TRBJ2-2
CDR3nt: TGTGCCAGCAGCCAAAGAGTCACCGGGGAGCTGTTTTTT
CDR3aa: CASSQRVTGELFF

v_gene: TRBV14
d_gene: TRBD1
abundance: .
j_gene: TRBJ2-1
CDR3nt: TGTGCCAGCAGCCAAGATCTAGGGGGCCAGGGGCGCAATGAGCAGTTCTTC
CDR3aa: CASSQDLGGQGRNEQFF

v_gene: TRBV7-8
d_gene: TRBD1
abundance: .
j_gene: TRBJ2-1
CDR3nt: TGTGCCAGCAGCTCCTGGTCGACAGGGCCTCCCTACAATGAGCAGTTCTTC
CDR3aa: CASSSWSTGPPYNEQFF

v_gene: TRBV13
d_gene: TRBD2
abundance: few
j_gene: TRBJ2-1
CDR3nt: TGTGCCAGCAGCTTAGGGACTAGCGTTTACAATGAGCAGTTCTTC
CDR3aa: CASSLGTSVYNEQFF

v_gene: TRBV12-3/TRBV12-4
d_gene: TRBD1
abundance: .
j_gene: TRBJ2-3
CDR3nt: TGTGCCAGCAGCCTCGACAGGGCAGATACGCAGTATTTT
CDR3aa: CASSLDRADTQYF

v_gene: TRBV7-9
d_gene: .
abundance: .
j_gene: TRBJ2-2
CDR3nt: TGTGCCAGCAGACCCAACAGGGGAGGTGTGACCGGGGAGCTGTTTTTT
CDR3aa: CASRPNRGGVTGELFF

v_gene: TRBV18
d_gene: TRBD1
abundance: few
j_gene: TRBJ1-1
CDR3nt: TGTGCCAGCTCACCGGGGACAGGGAAGGAGGCTTTCTTT
CDR3aa: CASSPGTGKEAFF

v_gene: TRBV5-1
d_gene: TRBD2
abundance: once
j_gene: TRBJ2-1
CDR3nt: TGCGCCAGCAGCCAAAGCGGGAGATTGGGTAATGAGCAGTTCTTC
CDR3aa: CASSQSGRLGNEQFF

v_gene: TRBV7-9
d_gene: TRBD1
abundance: .
j_gene: TRBJ1-1
CDR3nt: TGTGCCAGCAGACAGTCAGGGGGCGGCACTGAAGCTTTCTTT
CDR3aa: CASRQSGGGTEAFF

v_gene: TRBV9
d_gene: TRBD2
abundance: .
j_gene: TRBJ2-1
CDR3nt: TGTGCCAGCAGCCTAGAACTAGCGGACAATGAGCAGTTCTTC
CDR3aa: CASSLELADNEQFF

v_gene: TRBV12-5
d_gene: TRBD2
abundance: .
j_gene: TRBJ2-1
CDR3nt: TGTGCTAGTTCCGGACTAGGTTATGAGCAGTTCTTC
CDR3aa: CASSGLGYEQFF

v_gene: TRBV15
d_gene: .
abundance: .
j_gene: TRBJ2-1
CDR3nt: TGTGCCACCAGCAGAGAATCACTAGCACTAAGCCCCTACAATGAGCAGTTCTTC
CDR3aa: CATSRESLALSPYNEQFF

v_gene: TRBV2
d_gene: TRBD1
abundance: .
j_gene: TRBJ2-2
CDR3nt: TGTGCCACCGCCGGACAGGGGGAGACCGGGGAGCTGTTTTTT
CDR3aa: CATAGQGETGELFF

v_gene: TRBV6-4
d_gene: TRBD2
abundance: once
j_gene: TRBJ2-1
CDR3nt: TGTGCCAGCAGTGAAGCGGGAGAGGCCAATGAGCAGTTCTTC
CDR3aa: CASSEAGEANEQFF

v_gene: TRBV10-1
d_gene: TRBD2
abundance: .
j_gene: TRBJ2-1
CDR3nt: TGCGCCAGCAGTCGAGCGGGAATTGGTTTAAGTGAGCAGTTCTTC
CDR3aa: CASSRAGIGLSEQFF

v_gene: TRBV30
d_gene: .
abundance: once
j_gene: TRBJ1-2
CDR3nt: TGTGCCTGGAGACGTGGGGGGGCCTCTAACTATGGCTACACCTTC
CDR3aa: CAWRRGGASNYGYTF

v_gene: TRBV30
d_gene: .
abundance: .
j_gene: TRBJ1-5
CDR3nt: TGTGCCTGGAGTGCAGACAACAATCAGCCCCAGCATTTT
CDR3aa: CAWSADNNQPQHF

v_gene: TRBV19
d_gene: TRBD1
abundance: .
j_gene: TRBJ2-3
CDR3nt: TGTGCCAGCATGCGGACAGGGACGTCAGATACGCAGTATTTT
CDR3aa: CASMRTGTSDTQYF

v_gene: TRBV5-1
d_gene: TRBD1
abundance: .
j_gene: TRBJ2-1
CDR3nt: TGCGCCAGCAGCTTGGGGGACAGGTACAATGAGCAGTTCTTC
CDR3aa: CASSLGDRYNEQFF

v_gene: TRBV12-5
d_gene: TRBD2
abundance: .
j_gene: TRBJ2-1
CDR3nt: TGTGCTAGTGGCTTTCTAGCGGGAGGGTTTTACAATGAGCAGTTCTTC
CDR3aa: CASGFLAGGFYNEQFF

v_gene: TRBV29-1
d_gene: TRBD1
abundance: .
j_gene: TRBJ2-3
CDR3nt: TGCAGCGTGGGGGCGAAGAAGTCGTATTTACCGGACAGGGACAGCCCAGATACGCAGTATTTT
CDR3aa: CSVGAKKSYLPDRDSPDTQYF

v_gene: TRBV5-1
d_gene: .
abundance: .
j_gene: TRBJ1-4
CDR3nt: TGCGCCAGCAGGAGAACGGGGAATGAAAAACTGTTTTTT
CDR3aa: CASRRTGNEKLFF

v_gene: TRBV5-6
d_gene: .
abundance: .
j_gene: TRBJ1-1
CDR3nt: TGTGCCAGCAGCTGGGCCAACACTGAAGCTTTCTTT
CDR3aa: CASSWANTEAFF

v_gene: TRBV5-5
d_gene: .
abundance: .
j_gene: TRBJ1-2
CDR3nt: TGTGCCAGCAGCTTGCGCGACAGGCTTTATGGCTACACCTTC
CDR3aa: CASSLRDRLYGYTF

v_gene: TRBV11-2
d_gene: TRBD1
abundance: .
j_gene: TRBJ1-1
CDR3nt: TGTGCCAGCAGCTTCAACGGACAGGTCGGTGAAGCTTTCTTT
CDR3aa: CASSFNGQVGEAFF

v_gene: TRBV15
d_gene: TRBD1
abundance: .
j_gene: TRBJ1-1
CDR3nt: TGTGCCACCAGCAGAGACAAGGGGGCTCTGAACACTGAAGCTTTCTTT
CDR3aa: CATSRDKGALNTEAFF

v_gene: TRBV30
d_gene: TRBD2
abundance: .
j_gene: TRBJ2-1
CDR3nt: TGTGCCTCGACTAGCGGGACCGCCCCTGAGCAGTTCTTC
CDR3aa: CASTSGTAPEQFF

v_gene: TRBV18
d_gene: .
abundance: .
j_gene: TRBJ2-4
CDR3nt: TGTGCCAGCACCACTCACCCTCCCCCGCAAATAGCCAAAAACATTCAGTACTTC
CDR3aa: CASTTHPPPQIAKNIQYF

v_gene: TRBV5-5
d_gene: .
abundance: .
j_gene: TRBJ2-2
CDR3nt: TGTGCCAGCAGCTTGAGGGTCCTTTCGGGGGAGAGGAGGACCGGGGAGCTGTTTTTT
CDR3aa: CASSLRVLSGERRTGELFF

v_gene: TRBV5-6
d_gene: .
abundance: .
j_gene: TRBJ1-2
CDR3nt: TGTGCCAGCAGCTTGGCCCAGGGGTATGGCTACACCTTC
CDR3aa: CASSLAQGYGYTF

v_gene: TRBV2
d_gene: .
abundance: .
j_gene: TRBJ2-2
CDR3nt: TGTGCCAGCACATGGACAGCGAACACCGGGGAGCTGTTTTTT
CDR3aa: CASTWTANTGELFF

v_gene: TRBV27
d_gene: .
abundance: .
j_gene: TRBJ2-2
CDR3nt: TGTGCCAGCAGTTTATTAGCGTCCGGGGAGCTGTTTTTT
CDR3aa: CASSLLASGELFF

v_gene: TRBV19
d_gene: .
abundance: .
j_gene: TRBJ2-7
CDR3nt: TGTGCCAGTAGCCAACCGGGACTGTCCTACGAGCAGTACTTC
CDR3aa: CASSQPGLSYEQYF

v_gene: TRBV5-6
d_gene: TRBD1
abundance: .
j_gene: TRBJ1-1
CDR3nt: TGTGCCAGCAGCCAGGGACAGGCCCACACTGAAGCTTTCTTT
CDR3aa: CASSQGQAHTEAFF

v_gene: TRBV11-3
d_gene: .
abundance: .
j_gene: TRBJ2-7
CDR3nt: TGTGCCAGCAGCCTAAACTACGAGCAGTACTTC
CDR3aa: CASSLNYEQYF

v_gene: TRBV10-1
d_gene: .
abundance: .
j_gene: TRBJ2-3
CDR3nt: TGCGCCAGCAGTGAGCTCGGGAGCGGGTCCTACACAGATACGCAGTATTTT
CDR3aa: CASSELGSGSYTDTQYF

v_gene: TRBV7-9
d_gene: TRBD2
abundance: .
j_gene: TRBJ2-3
CDR3nt: TGTGCCAGCAGCTTTCGAGGTTTAGCGGGAGTGGGGACTACAGATACGCAGTATTTT
CDR3aa: CASSFRGLAGVGTTDTQYF

v_gene: TRBV4-2
d_gene: TRBD2
abundance: once
j_gene: TRBJ2-1
CDR3nt: TGTGCCAGCAGCTACAAGGGGGGACTAGCGCTAAATTCGGGCAATGAGCAGTTCTTC
CDR3aa: CASSYKGGLALNSGNEQFF

v_gene: TRBV19
d_gene: .
abundance: .
j_gene: TRBJ1-4
CDR3nt: TGTGCCAGTAGTGTCCAACAGGCACCAAATGAAAAACTGTTTTTT
CDR3aa: CASSVQQAPNEKLFF

v_gene: TRBV6-6
d_gene: .
abundance: .
j_gene: TRBJ2-7
CDR3nt: TGTGCCAGCAGTTACGGGGAAGGACAGTTCCACGAGCAGTACTTC
CDR3aa: CASSYGEGQFHEQYF

v_gene: TRBV7-8
d_gene: .
abundance: once
j_gene: TRBJ1-2
CDR3nt: TGTGCCAGCAGCCGAGGGGGGGGAATCAACTATGGCTACACCTTC
CDR3aa: CASSRGGGINYGYTF

v_gene: TRBV7-9
d_gene: TRBD1
abundance: .
j_gene: TRBJ1-2
CDR3nt: TGTGCCAGCAGCTCTTCAGGGGGCTGGGATGGCTACACCTTC
CDR3aa: CASSSSGGWDGYTF

v_gene: TRBV4-1
d_gene: .
abundance: .
j_gene: TRBJ1-1
CDR3nt: TGCGCCAGCAGCCCCGAGATCACGGCTGAAGCTTTCTTT
CDR3aa: CASSPEITAEAFF

v_gene: TRBV2
d_gene: .
abundance: .
j_gene: TRBJ1-2
CDR3nt: TGTGCCAGCAGTGAGTTTGTACTTTATGGCTACACCTTC
CDR3aa: CASSEFVLYGYTF

v_gene: TRBV4-2
d_gene: TRBD2
abundance: .
j_gene: TRBJ2-3
CDR3nt: TGTGCCAGCAGCCAATGGACTAGCGGGAGAACAGATACGCAGTATTTT
CDR3aa: CASSQWTSGRTDTQYF

v_gene: TRBV28
d_gene: TRBD1
abundance: .
j_gene: TRBJ1-2
CDR3nt: TGTGCCAGCAGGCACCAGGGACAGGGATTCTATGGCTACACCTTC
CDR3aa: CASRHQGQGFYGYTF

v_gene: TRBV5-1
d_gene: .
abundance: .
j_gene: TRBJ1-1
CDR3nt: TGCGCCAGCAGCCCCGGGGTTCGCGCGGTTACTGAAGCTTTCTTT
CDR3aa: CASSPGVRAVTEAFF

v_gene: TRBV11-2
d_gene: TRBD2
abundance: .
j_gene: TRBJ2-2
CDR3nt: TGTGCCAGCAGCTTAGTCTTTAGCGGGACTTACACCGGGGAGCTGTTTTTT
CDR3aa: CASSLVFSGTYTGELFF

v_gene: TRBV13
d_gene: TRBD1
abundance: .
j_gene: TRBJ2-7
CDR3nt: TGTGCCAGCAGCCGAAACCCGGGGACAGGGGGCTCATACTACGAGCAGTACTTC
CDR3aa: CASSRNPGTGGSYYEQYF

v_gene: TRBV29-1
d_gene: .
abundance: .
j_gene: TRBJ2-5
CDR3nt: TGCAGCGTTCGGCTAGCCCGAGAGACCCAGTACTTC
CDR3aa: CSVRLARETQYF

v_gene: TRBV30
d_gene: .
abundance: .
j_gene: TRBJ2-6
CDR3nt: TGTGCCTGGAACTATGGCTCTGGGGCCAACGTCCTGACTTTC
CDR3aa: CAWNYGSGANVLTF